This TCR beta chain was observed in a study of blood T cell repertoires in COVID-19. The CDR3 is 14 residues long. The trim removed 7 bases at V and 1 base at J, leaving 2 bases unmatched. The germline CDR1 and CDR2 sequences are SEHNR and FQNEAQ (reference sequence). As handled by the study authors: Amplified reference gene primers provided the basis for estimating nucleated cell counts. Clones were sequenced by immunoSEQ multiplex PCR, and TCRdb holds only the in-frame ones, with some missing. From that table come the V and J calls and clone size; the DNA was used to work out D and trimming. Among 200,000 to 250,000 clones listed, around four fifths were seen once. This clone was observed a single time.

The source is a woman aged 60-70 years with active or convalescent COVID-19. The chain couples TRBV7-9 to TRBJ2-3, with 10 bases lining up with TRBD2. The specimen was peripheral blood. The CDR3 region has the DNA TGTGCCAGCACCACTAGCGGGGGCACAGATACGCAGTATTTT. It is translated as CASTTSGGTDTQYF.